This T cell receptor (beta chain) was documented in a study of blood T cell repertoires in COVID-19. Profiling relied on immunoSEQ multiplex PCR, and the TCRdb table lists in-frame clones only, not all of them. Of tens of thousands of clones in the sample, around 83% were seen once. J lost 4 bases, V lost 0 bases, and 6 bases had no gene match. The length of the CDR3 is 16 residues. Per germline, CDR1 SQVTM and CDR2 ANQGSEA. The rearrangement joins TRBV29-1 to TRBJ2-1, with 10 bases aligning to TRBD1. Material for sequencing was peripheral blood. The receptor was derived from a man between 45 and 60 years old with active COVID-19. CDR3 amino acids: CSVEDLSGQGYNEQFF. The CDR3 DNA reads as TGCAGCGTTGAAGACCTTTCGGGACAGGGGTACAATGAGCAGTTCTTC.